What follows are 5 T cell receptor beta chains derived from one specimen sequenced in a study of T cell changes during pregnancy in multiple sclerosis. The repertoire was sequenced with immunoSEQ multiplex PCR; TCRdb's copy has only in-frame clones and lacks some. The data hold roughly 41,000 clones, with roughly nine tenths observed a single time. Sequenced material: CD4+ T cells from peripheral blood mononuclear cells, taken in the first trimester of pregnancy. The origin of the receptors is a female donor with multiple sclerosis, enrolled in a pregnancy study.

The V and J genes are TRBV19 and TRBJ2-3; 11 bases agree with TRBD1. Germline values: CDR1 LNHDA, CDR2 SQIVND (reference sequence). The CDR3 contains 16 residues. V was clipped by 2 bases and J by 6 bases; unmatched bases: 7. The CDR3 here is CASSIPRTGGSDTQYF. The CDR3, as DNA: TGTGCCAGTAGTATACCTAGGACAGGGGGCAGCGATACGCAGTATTTT.

V gene TRBV5-5 combines with J gene TRBJ2-5; 8 nucleotides match TRBD2. CDR3 length: 15 residues. The germline V gene encodes CDR1 SGHKS and CDR2 YYEKEE (reference sequence). V trimming: 5 bases; J trimming: 4 bases; junction bases outside the gene matches: 10. The CDR3: CASSSIGSGTETQYF. The CDR3, as DNA: TGTGCCAGCAGTTCGATAGGTAGCGGGACAGAGACCCAGTACTTC.

V and J are TRBV2 and TRBJ2-7, with D perhaps matching TRBD1 (5 bases). Between the trimmed V and J ends, which lost 2 bases and 1 base, there was a span of 9 bases. Per the germline V gene, CDR1 is SNHLY and CDR2 is FYNNEI. The CDR3 has 14 residues. CDR3 region: CASSETTVSYEQYF. CDR3 in DNA: TGTGCCAGCAGTGAAACGACAGTTTCCTACGAGCAGTACTTC.

The chain combines TRBV4-3 with TRBJ2-7; 10 positions match TRBD1. This CDR3 has 15 residues. The ends lost 1 base at V and 2 bases at J; junction bases unmatched: 2. Germline-derived CDR1 and CDR2 are LGHNA and YSLEER. CDR3 sequence (DNA): TGCGCCAGCAGCCAAGGACAGGGGGCGGCCTACGAGCAGTACTTC. The encoded protein is CASSQGQGAAYEQYF.

This chain links TRBV4-3 with TRBJ2-3; the D gene is possibly TRBD2 (6 bases). V was shortened by 0 bases and J by 0 bases, with 10 bases between the two germline ends. The CDR3 is made up of 16 amino acids. Germline loops: CDR1 LGHNA, CDR2 YSLEER. The CDR3 is CASSQDGGLSTDTQYF. CDR3 nucleotide sequence: TGCGCCAGCAGCCAAGATGGGGGACTTAGCACAGATACGCAGTATTTT.